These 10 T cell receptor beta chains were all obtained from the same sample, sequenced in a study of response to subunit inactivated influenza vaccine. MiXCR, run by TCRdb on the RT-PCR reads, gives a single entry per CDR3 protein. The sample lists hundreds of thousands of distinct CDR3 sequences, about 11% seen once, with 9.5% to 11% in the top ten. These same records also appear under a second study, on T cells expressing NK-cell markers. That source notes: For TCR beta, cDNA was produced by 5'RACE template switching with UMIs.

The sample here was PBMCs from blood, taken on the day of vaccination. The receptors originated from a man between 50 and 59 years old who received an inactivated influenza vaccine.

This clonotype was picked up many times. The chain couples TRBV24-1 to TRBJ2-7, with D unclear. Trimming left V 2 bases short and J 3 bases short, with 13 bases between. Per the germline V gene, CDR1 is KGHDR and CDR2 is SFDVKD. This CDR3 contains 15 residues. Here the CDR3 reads CATSDSPAGVYEQYF. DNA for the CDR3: TGTGCCACCAGTGATTCCCCGGCAGGCGTCTACGAGCAGTACTTC.

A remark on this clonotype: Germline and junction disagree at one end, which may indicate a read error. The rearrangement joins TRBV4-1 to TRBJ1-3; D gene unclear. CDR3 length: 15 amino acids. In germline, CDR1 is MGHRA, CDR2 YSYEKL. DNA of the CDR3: TGCGCCAGCAGCCAGAACATCCCCTCTGGAAACACCACATATTTT. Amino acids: CASSQNIPSGNTTYF.

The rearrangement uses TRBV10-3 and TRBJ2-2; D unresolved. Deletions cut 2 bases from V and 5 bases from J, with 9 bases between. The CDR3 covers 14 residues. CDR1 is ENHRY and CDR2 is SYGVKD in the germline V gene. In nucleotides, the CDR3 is TGTGCCATCAGTGAGGTTGTTAGGACCGGGGAGCTGTTTTTT. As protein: CAISEVVRTGELFF.

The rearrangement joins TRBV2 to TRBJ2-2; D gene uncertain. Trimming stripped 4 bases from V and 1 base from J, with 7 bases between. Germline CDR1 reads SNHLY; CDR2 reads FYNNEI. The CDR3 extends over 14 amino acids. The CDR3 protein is CASSVTKNTGELFF. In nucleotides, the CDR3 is TGTGCCAGCAGTGTTACAAAGAACACCGGGGAGCTGTTTTTT. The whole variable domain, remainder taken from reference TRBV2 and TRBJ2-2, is EPEVTQTPSHQVTQMGQEVILRCVPISNHLYFYWYRQILGQKVEFLVSFYNNEISEKSEIFDDQFSVERPDGSNFTLKIRSTKLEDSAMYFCASSVTKNTGELFFGEGSRLTVL.

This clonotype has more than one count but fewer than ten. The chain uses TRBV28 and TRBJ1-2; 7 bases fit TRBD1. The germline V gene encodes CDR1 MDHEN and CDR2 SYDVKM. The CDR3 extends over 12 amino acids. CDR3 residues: CADRGQDYGYTF. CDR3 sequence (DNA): TGTGCTGACCGCGGACAGGACTATGGCTACACCTTC.

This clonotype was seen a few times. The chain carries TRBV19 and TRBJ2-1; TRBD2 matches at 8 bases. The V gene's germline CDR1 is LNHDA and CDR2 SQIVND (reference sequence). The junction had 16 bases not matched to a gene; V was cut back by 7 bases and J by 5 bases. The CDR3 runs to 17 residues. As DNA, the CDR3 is TGTGCCAGTAAGCGGGTTGCGGGGCGGGGGGACGACAATGAGCAGTTCTTC. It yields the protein CASKRVAGRGDDNEQFF. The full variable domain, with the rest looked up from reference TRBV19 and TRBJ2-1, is DGGITQSPKYLFRKEGQNVTLSCEQNLNHDAMYWYRQDPGQGLRLIYYSQIVNDFQKGDIAEGYSVSREKKESFPLTVTSAQKNPTAFYLCASKRVAGRGDDNEQFFGPGTRLTVL.

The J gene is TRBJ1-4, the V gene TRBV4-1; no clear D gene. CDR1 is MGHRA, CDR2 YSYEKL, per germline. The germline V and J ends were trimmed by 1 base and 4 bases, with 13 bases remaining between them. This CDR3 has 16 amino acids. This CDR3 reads CASSQGGWQINEKLFF. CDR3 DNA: TGCGCCAGCAGCCAAGGGGGTTGGCAAATTAATGAAAAACTGTTTTTT.

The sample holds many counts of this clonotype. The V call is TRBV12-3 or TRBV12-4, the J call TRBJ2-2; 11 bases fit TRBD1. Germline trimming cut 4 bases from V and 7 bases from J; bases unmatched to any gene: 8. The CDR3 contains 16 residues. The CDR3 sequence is CASSSDRGRVGGELFF. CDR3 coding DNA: TGTGCCAGCAGTTCGGACAGGGGGCGAGTCGGCGGGGAGCTGTTTTTT.

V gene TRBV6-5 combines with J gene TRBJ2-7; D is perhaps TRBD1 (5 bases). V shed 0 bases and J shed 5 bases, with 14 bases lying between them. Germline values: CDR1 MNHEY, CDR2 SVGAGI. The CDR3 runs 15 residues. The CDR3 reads CASSYSIPGLNEQYF. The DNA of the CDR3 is TGTGCCAGCAGTTACTCGATTCCAGGGCTCAACGAGCAGTACTTC.

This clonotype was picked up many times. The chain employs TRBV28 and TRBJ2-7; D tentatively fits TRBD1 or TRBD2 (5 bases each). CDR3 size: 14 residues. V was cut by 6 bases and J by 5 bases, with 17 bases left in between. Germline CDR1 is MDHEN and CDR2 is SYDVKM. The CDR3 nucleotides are TGTGCCAGCAGGATAGACAGAGGGATCAACGAGCAGTACTTC. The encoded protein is CASRIDRGINEQYF.